This T cell receptor beta chain was recorded in a study of T cells in Graves' hyperthyroidism and ophthalmopathy. Looking at the study overall: Peripheral blood samples were taken at initial diagnosis, prior to any treatment.

In its sample, this clonotype was seen many times. The antigen is undetermined. Template material for amplifying TCR beta CDR3 regions consisted of RNA transcripts. The primer set for the first-round RT-PCR of the TCR CDR3 was HTBI. MiXCR, run by TCRdb on the multiplex PCR reads, gives a single entry per CDR3 protein. Seen here are about 180,000 distinct CDR3 sequences, over 15% observed once, and the top ten hold around 29%. Germline V gene lookup returns CDR1 SEHNR and CDR2 FQNEAQ (reference sequence). The CDR3 is 14 residues long. Trimming removed 0 bases from V and 7 bases from J; junction bases left unmatched: 6. Not enrolled were patients with uncontrolled infection, other autoimmune disease, pregnancy or lactation. The study's findings and limits: Blood also contained most expanded thyroid clonotypes above 0.001.

Sample: blood. The chain employs TRBV7-9 and TRBJ2-7, with 7 bases aligning to TRBD2. The receptor was isolated from a woman aged 50 to 60 with Graves' hyperthyroidism. The CDR3 loop is CASSLAPAGGEQYF. CDR3 nucleotides: TGTGCCAGCAGCTTAGCTCCAGCCGGGGGGGAGCAGTACTTC.